This T cell receptor (beta chain) derives from a study of PD-1 blockade in mismatch repair-deficient tumors. Study-wide results and caveats: Rapid post-treatment expansion, then contraction, generally preceding radiologic response, marked tumor-resident clones.

A word on this clone: As yet, its antigen is unknown.

Trimming took 0 bases from V and 5 from J; bases not matched to a gene: 11. This CDR3 spans 18 amino acids. Germline V gene lookup returns CDR1 SGHRS and CDR2 YFSETQ. Libraries were prepared by immunoSEQ multiplex PCR; TCRdb keeps only in-frame clonotypes and omits some of them. Seen here are 90,000 to 120,000 clones, 70% to 85% observed once, and the top ten hold roughly 6.3%. The clonotype comes from an adult with mismatch repair-deficient cancer. The sample in question was peripheral blood, obtained about eight months after starting pembrolizumab. The rearrangement links TRBV5-1 to TRBJ2-2; TRBD2 agrees at 9 bases. CDR3 in DNA: TGCGCCAGCAGCTTGGTGGGACTAGCCACTACGCGGACCGGGGAGCTGTTTTTT. Protein product: CASSLVGLATTRTGELFF.